This T cell receptor beta chain was retrieved from a study of shared clonotypes between healthy human individuals. TCRdb's table, derived via immunoSEQ multiplex PCR, lists solely in-frame clones and lacks some. This sample has 2 million to 2.5 million clones, with about nine tenths found just once. The sequencing input was naive CD4+ T cells from PBMCs. Subset: CD45RA+ positively selected. This sequence originates from a man aged 18 to 35 in good health. Some clones in this sample may be carry-over from other donors' samples.

The CDR3 protein is CASSPTVGDQPQHF. CDR3 sequence (DNA): TGTGCCAGCTCACCGACAGTGGGTGATCAGCCCCAGCATTTT. V gene TRBV18 combines with J gene TRBJ1-5; TRBD1 might be the D (5 bases). The CDR3 covers 14 residues. Germline CDR1 and CDR2: KGHSH and LQKENI. Trimming removed 3 bases at V and 5 bases at J, with 11 bases between.